The entry below gives a single T cell receptor (beta chain) sequence along with its context. The data belong to a study of preoperative IRX-2 immunotherapy in early breast cancer. Treatment here: preoperative locoregional IRX-2 cytokine immunotherapy. Patients received preoperative, locoregional IRX-2 cytokine immunotherapy in a phase Ib study. V lost 3 bases and J lost 1, with 12 bases in between. The CDR3 consists of 15 residues. In germline, CDR1 is LNHNV, CDR2 YYDKDF (reference sequence). Profiled with immunoSEQ multiplex PCR; TCRdb holds only in-frame clones, not every one. In the table there are 35,000 to 45,000 clones, approximately 77% of which are singletons.

The gene calls are TRBV15 and TRBJ2-5; no clear D gene. The clonotype comes from a human donor with breast cancer. The sequencing here drew on tumor tissue, taken after IRX-2 immunotherapy. The CDR3 spells CATSSRLAGQETQYF. The CDR3 region has the DNA TGTGCCACCAGCAGTCGCCTGGCAGGCCAAGAGACCCAGTACTTC.